These T cell receptor beta chains were read from a single sample in a study of T cells in Graves' hyperthyroidism and ophthalmopathy. TCRdb reprocessed the multiplex PCR reads via MiXCR and lists one record per CDR3 protein. The sample includes under 350,000 distinct CDR3 sequences, 13% of them seen just once. The sequenced sample was blood. Receptor source: a woman aged 25 to 45 with Graves' hyperthyroidism that later progressed to Graves' ophthalmopathy. Each CDR3 is given with its conserved first and last residue. A D gene is named only where the DNA matches it firmly. The size field is filled for only some rows; it gives once, few, many or a size class.

TRBJ2-4 | TRBD2 | few | TRBV11-2 | TGTGCCAGCAGCCCGACTAGCGGGAGTGCCAAAAACATTCAGTACTTC | CASSPTSGSAKNIQYF
TRBJ1-1 | - | many | TRBV30 | TGTGCCTGGAGTTCCACATACACTGAAGCTTTCTTT | CAWSSTYTEAFF
TRBJ2-3 | TRBD2 | many | TRBV7-8 | TGTGCCAGCAGCTTAAAAACCGGGACTAGCGGTGATACGCAGTATTTT | CASSLKTGTSGDTQYF
TRBJ2-5 | - | many | TRBV6-1 | TGTGCCAGCAGTTTGGGCTACCTGGGTCGGGAGACCCAGTACTTC | CASSLGYLGRETQYF
TRBJ2-5 | TRBD1 | - | TRBV5-4 | TGTGCCAGCAGCTTAGGGGACAGCCAAGGCCAAGAGACCCAGTACTTC | CASSLGDSQGQETQYF
TRBJ1-6 | - | - | TRBV28 | TGTGCCACCTTAGCCGGCGACGGGAATTCACCCCTCCACTTT | CATLAGDGNSPLHF
TRBJ2-7 | TRBD1 | many | TRBV27 | TGTGCCAGCGCCGTCTTCAAGGGACAGGGCCTGAGTGAGCAGTACTTC | CASAVFKGQGLSEQYF
TRBJ2-1 | TRBD2 | many | TRBV6-1 | TGTGCCAGCAGTTCCTTAGCGGGAGGGGTCTACAATGAGCAGTTCTTC | CASSSLAGGVYNEQFF
TRBJ2-7 | TRBD2 | many | TRBV20-1 | TGCAGTGCTATACTAGCGGTTAGCTACGAGCAGTACTTC | CSAILAVSYEQYF
TRBJ1-1 | - | many | TRBV2 | TGTGCCAGCAGTCGGACAGTTTTAGACCCTGAAGCTTTCTTT | CASSRTVLDPEAFF